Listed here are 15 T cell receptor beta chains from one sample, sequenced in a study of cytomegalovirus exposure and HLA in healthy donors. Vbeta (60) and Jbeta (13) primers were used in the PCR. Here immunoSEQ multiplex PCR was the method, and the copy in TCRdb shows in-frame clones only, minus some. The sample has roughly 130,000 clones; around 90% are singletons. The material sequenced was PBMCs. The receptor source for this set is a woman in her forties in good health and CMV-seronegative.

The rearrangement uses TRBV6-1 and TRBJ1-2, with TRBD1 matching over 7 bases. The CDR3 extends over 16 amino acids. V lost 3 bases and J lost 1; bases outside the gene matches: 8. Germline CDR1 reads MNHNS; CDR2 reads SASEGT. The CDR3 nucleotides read TGTGCCAGCAGTGAGCAAGGGGGCCCGAATAACTATGGCTACACCTTC. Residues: CASSEQGGPNNYGYTF.

In nucleotides, the CDR3 is TGCGCCAGCAGCCAGGGGGAGGAAGAGACCCAGTACTTC. Translated: CASSQGEEETQYF. This chain uses TRBV4-3 with TRBJ2-5, with D possibly being TRBD2 (6 bases). V gave up 3 bases and J gave up 3 bases, with 8 bases separating them. Germline CDR1 LGHNA, CDR2 YSLEER. The CDR3 totals 13 residues.

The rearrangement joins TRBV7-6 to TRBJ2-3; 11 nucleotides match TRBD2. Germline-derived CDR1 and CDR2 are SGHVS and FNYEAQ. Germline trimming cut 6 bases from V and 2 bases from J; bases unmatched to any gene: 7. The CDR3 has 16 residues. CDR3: CASSPLAGGPTDTQYF. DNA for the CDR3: TGTGCCAGCAGTCCTCTAGCGGGAGGTCCCACAGATACGCAGTATTTT.

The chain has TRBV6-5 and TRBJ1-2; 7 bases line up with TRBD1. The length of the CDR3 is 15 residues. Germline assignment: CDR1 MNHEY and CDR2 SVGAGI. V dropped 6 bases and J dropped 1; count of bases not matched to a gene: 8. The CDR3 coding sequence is TGTGCCAGCAGCCCCCAGGGGGACCTTAACTATGGCTACACCTTC. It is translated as CASSPQGDLNYGYTF.

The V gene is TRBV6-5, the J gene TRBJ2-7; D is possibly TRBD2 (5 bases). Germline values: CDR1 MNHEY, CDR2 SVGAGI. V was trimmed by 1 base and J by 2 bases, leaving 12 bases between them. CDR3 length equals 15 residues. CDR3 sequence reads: CASSYFPRAPYEQYF. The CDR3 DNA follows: TGTGCCAGCAGTTACTTCCCGAGGGCCCCCTACGAGCAGTACTTC.

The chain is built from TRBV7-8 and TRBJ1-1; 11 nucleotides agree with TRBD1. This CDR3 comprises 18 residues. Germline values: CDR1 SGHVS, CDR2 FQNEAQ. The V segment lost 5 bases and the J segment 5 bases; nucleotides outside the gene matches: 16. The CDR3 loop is CASSLRTGGTGRATEAFF. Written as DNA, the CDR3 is TGTGCCAGCAGCCTACGGACAGGGGGCACGGGTCGGGCTACTGAAGCTTTCTTT.

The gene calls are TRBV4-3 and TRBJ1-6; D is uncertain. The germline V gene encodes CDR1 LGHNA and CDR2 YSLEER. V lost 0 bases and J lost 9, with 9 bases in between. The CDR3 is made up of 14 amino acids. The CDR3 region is CASSQDVWASPLHF. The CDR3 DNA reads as TGCGCCAGCAGCCAAGATGTGTGGGCTTCACCCCTCCACTTT.

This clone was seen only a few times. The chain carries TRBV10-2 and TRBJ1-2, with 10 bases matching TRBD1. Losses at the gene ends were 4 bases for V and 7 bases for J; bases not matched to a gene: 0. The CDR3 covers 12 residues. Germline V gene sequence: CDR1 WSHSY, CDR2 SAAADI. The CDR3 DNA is TGCGCCAGCAGTGGGGACAGGGGTGGCTACACCTTC. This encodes CASSGDRGGYTF.

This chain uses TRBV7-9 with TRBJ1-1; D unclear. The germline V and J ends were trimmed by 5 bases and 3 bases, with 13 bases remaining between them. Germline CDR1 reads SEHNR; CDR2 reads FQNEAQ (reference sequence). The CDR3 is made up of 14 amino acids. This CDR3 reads CASSHHYGHTEAFF. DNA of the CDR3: TGTGCCAGCAGCCACCATTACGGTCACACTGAAGCTTTCTTT.

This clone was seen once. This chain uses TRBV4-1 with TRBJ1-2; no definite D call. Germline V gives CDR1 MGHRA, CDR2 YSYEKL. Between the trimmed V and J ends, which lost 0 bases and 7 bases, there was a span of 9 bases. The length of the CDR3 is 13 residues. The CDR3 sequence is CASSQDPSGGYTF. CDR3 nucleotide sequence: TGCGCCAGCAGCCAAGATCCGAGCGGTGGCTACACCTTC.

CDR3 sequence: CASSLSVFYEQYF. CDR3 bases: TGTGCCAGCAGTTTATCCGTCTTCTACGAGCAGTACTTC. This chain joins TRBV28 and TRBJ2-7; D not certain. The CDR3 covers 13 residues. Germline V gene sequence: CDR1 MDHEN, CDR2 SYDVKM. Trimming took off 1 base at V and 3 bases at J, with 7 bases between the two ends. The full variable domain, its missing parts supplied by reference TRBV28 and TRBJ2-7, is DVKVTQSSRYLVKRTGEKVFLECVQDMDHENMFWYRQDPGLGLRLIYFSYDVKMKEKGDIPEGYSVSREKKERFSLILESASTNQTSMYLCASSLSVFYEQYFGPGTRLTVT.

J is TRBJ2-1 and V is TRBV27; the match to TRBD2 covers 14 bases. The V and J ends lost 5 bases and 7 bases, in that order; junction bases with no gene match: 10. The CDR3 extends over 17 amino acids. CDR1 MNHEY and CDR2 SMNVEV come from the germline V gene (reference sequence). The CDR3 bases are TGTGCCAGCAGTCCTGGCCTCGGGACTAGCGGGAGTAATGAGCAGTTCTTC. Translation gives CASSPGLGTSGSNEQFF.

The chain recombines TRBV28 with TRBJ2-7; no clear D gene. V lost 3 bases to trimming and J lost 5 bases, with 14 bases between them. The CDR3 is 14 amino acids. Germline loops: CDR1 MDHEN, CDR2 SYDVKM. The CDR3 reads CASSLKAGLHEQYF. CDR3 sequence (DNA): TGTGCCAGCAGTTTGAAGGCCGGGTTGCACGAGCAGTACTTC.

The CDR3: CASNHAGSTDTQYF. CDR3 in DNA: TGTGCCAGCAACCACGCAGGGAGCACAGATACGCAGTATTTT. The rearrangement joins TRBV7-2 to TRBJ2-3, with D maybe TRBD1 (5 bases). Per germline, CDR1 SGHTA and CDR2 FQGNSA. The CDR3 has 14 amino acids. The germline V and J ends were trimmed by 7 bases and 0 bases, with 11 bases remaining between them. Drawing the rest from reference TRBV7-2 and TRBJ2-3, the complete variable domain is GAGVSQSPSNKVTEKGKDVELRCDPISGHTALYWYRQSLGQGLEFLIYFQGNSAPDKSGLPSDRFSAERTGGSVSTLTIQRTQQEDSAVYLCASNHAGSTDTQYFGPGTRLTVL.

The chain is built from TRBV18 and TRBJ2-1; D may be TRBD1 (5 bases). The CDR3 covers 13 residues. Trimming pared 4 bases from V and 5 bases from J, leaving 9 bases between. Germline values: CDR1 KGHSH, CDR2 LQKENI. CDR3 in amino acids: CASSRGRDNEQFF. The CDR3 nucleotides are TGTGCCAGCTCACGAGGCAGGGACAATGAGCAGTTCTTC. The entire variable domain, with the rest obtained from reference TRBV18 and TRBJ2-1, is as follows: NAGVMQNPRHLVRRRGQEARLRCSPMKGHSHVYWYRQLPEEGLKFMVYLQKENIIDESGMPKERFSAEFPKEGPSILRIQQVVRGDSAAYFCASSRGRDNEQFFGPGTRLTVL.